These 5 T cell receptor beta chains share one sample of origin, sequenced in a study of T cell changes during pregnancy in multiple sclerosis. Sequencing used immunoSEQ multiplex PCR; TCRdb keeps in-frame clones, though not all of them. The sample consists of under 130,000 clones, roughly nine tenths of them appearing once. The sample consisted of peripheral blood, taken after pregnancy. These receptors were taken from a female donor with multiple sclerosis, enrolled in a pregnancy study.

V usage is TRBV1 and J usage is TRBJ2-1; TRBD1, the D gene given by the table, was not confirmed from the DNA. TRBV1 is described as a pseudogene. The length of the CDR3 is 15 residues. The CDR3 DNA reads TGCACCAGCAGCCTCCGGGACAGGGGGCTCAATGAGCAGTTCTTC. Translating it yields CTSSLRDRGLNEQFF.

The J gene is TRBJ1-2, the V gene TRBV7-5; TRBD1 is the table's D call, not checked against the DNA. TRBV7-5 is designated a pseudogene. There are 17 residues in the CDR3. In DNA form, the CDR3 reads TGTGTCAGAAGCTTTTCCCGACGGGACACCCCTCGCTATGGCTACACCTTC. The encoded protein is CVRSFSRRDTPRYGYTF.

This chain links TRBV7-9 with TRBJ1-5, with a possible D match to TRBD1 (5 bases). Germline-derived CDR1 and CDR2 are SEHNR and FQNEAQ (reference sequence). The V gene lost 5 bases and the J gene lost 0 bases, with 23 bases spanning the gap. The CDR3 length is 19 residues. The CDR3 loop reads CASSAGGIRLFDSNQPQHF. DNA of the CDR3: TGTGCCAGCAGCGCCGGGGGAATCCGACTCTTCGATAGCAATCAGCCCCAGCATTTT.

The chain recombines TRBV7-8 with TRBJ2-5; 10 bases are shared with TRBD1. CDR1 SGHVS and CDR2 FQNEAQ come from the germline V gene. After removal of 1 base from V and 6 bases from J, the junction contained 2 bases not matched to a gene. The CDR3 is 14 residues long. CDR3 residues: CASSLGQGAKTQYF. The CDR3 DNA reads TGTGCCAGCAGCTTAGGACAGGGGGCGAAGACCCAGTACTTC.

CDR3 sequence (DNA): TGTGCCAGCAGCACAGGGGCGGACTATGGCTACACCTTC. It encodes CASSTGADYGYTF. This rearrangement joins TRBV2 to TRBJ1-2; 7 bases map to TRBD1. Trimming cost V 6 bases and J 3 bases; bases outside gene matches: 4. Germline V gene data show CDR1 as SNHLY and CDR2 as FYNNEI. The CDR3 contains 13 residues.